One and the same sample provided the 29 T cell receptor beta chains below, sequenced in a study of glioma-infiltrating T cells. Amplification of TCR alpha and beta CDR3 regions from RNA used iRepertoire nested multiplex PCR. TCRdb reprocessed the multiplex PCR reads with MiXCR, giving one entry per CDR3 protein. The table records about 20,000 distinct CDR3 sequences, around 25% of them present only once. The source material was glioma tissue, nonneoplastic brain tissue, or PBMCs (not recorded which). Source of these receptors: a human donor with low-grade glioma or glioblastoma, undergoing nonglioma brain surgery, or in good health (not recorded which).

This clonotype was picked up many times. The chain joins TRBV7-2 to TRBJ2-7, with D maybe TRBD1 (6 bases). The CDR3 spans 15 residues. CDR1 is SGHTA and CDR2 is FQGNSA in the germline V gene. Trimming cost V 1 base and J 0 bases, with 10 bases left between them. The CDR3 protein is CASSLVTGSSYEQYF. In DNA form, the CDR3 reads TGTGCCAGCAGCTTAGTCACAGGGAGCTCCTACGAGCAGTACTTC.

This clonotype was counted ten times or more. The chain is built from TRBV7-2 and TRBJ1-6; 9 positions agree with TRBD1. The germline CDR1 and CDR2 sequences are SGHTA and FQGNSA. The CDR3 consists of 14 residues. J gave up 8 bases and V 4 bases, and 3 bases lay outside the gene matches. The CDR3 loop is CASSSRDRDSPLHF. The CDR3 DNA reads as TGTGCCAGCAGCTCCCGGGACAGGGATTCACCCCTCCACTTT.

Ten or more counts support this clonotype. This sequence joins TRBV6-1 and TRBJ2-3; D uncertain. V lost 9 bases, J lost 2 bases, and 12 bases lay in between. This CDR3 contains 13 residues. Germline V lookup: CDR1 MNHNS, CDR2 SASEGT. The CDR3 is CASFAHITDTQYF. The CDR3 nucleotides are TGTGCCAGTTTCGCCCATATCACAGATACGCAGTATTTT.

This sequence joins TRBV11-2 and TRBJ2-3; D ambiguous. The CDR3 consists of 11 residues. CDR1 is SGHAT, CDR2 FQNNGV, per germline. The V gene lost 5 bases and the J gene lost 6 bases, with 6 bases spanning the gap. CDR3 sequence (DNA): TGTGCCAGCAGCCTGGTGGATACGCAGTATTTT. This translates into CASSLVDTQYF. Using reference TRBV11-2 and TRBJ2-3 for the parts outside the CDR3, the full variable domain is EAGVAQSPRYKIIEKRQSVAFWCNPISGHATLYWYQQILGQGPKLLIQFQNNGVVDDSQLPKDRFSAERLKGVDSTLKIQPAKLEDSAVYLCASSLVDTQYFGPGTRLTVL.

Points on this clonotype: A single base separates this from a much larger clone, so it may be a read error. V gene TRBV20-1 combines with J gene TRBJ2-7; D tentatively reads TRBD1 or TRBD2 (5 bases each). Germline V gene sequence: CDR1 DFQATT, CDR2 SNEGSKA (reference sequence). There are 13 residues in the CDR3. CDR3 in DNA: TGCCGTGCTAGGGGTCGGGGCCAGTACGAGCAGTACTTC. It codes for CRARGRGQYEQYF.

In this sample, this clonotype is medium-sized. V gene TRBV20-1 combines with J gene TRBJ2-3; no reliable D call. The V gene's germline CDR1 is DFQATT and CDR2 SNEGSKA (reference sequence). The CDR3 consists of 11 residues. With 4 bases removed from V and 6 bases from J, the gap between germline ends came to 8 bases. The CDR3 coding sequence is TGCAGTGCTAAATTGGGTGATACGCAGTATTTT. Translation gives CSAKLGDTQYF.

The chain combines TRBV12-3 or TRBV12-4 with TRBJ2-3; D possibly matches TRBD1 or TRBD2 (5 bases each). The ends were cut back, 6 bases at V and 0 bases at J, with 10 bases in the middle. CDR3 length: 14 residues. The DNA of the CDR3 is TGTGCCAGCAGACGGGGCCTTAGCACAGATACGCAGTATTTT. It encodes CASRRGLSTDTQYF.

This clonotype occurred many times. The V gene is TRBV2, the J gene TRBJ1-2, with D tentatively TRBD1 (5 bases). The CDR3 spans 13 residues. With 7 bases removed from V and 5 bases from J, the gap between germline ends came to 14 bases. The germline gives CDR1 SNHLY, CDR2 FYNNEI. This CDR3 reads CASKDNAGYGYTF. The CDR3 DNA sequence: TGTGCCAGCAAGGACAATGCGGGGTATGGCTACACCTTC.

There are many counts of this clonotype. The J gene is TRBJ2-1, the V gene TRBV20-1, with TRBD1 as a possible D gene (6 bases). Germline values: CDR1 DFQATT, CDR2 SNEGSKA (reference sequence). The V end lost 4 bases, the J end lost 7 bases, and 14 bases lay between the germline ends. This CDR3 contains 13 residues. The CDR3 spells CSANPGTRNEQFF. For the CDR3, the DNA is TGCAGTGCTAACCCCGGGACAAGAAATGAGCAGTTCTTC.

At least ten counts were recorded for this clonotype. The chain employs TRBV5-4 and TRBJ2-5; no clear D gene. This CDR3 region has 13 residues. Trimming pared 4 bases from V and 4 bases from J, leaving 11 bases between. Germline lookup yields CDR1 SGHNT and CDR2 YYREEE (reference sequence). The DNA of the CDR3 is TGTGCCAGCAGCCCGCCATTATCAGAGACCCAGTACTTC. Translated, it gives CASSPPLSETQYF.

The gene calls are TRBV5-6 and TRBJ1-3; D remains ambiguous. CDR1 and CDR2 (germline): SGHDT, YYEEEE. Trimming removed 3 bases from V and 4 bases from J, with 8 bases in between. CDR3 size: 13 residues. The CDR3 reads CASSSGTGNTIYF. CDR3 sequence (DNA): TGTGCCAGCAGCTCGGGTACAGGAAACACCATATATTTT.

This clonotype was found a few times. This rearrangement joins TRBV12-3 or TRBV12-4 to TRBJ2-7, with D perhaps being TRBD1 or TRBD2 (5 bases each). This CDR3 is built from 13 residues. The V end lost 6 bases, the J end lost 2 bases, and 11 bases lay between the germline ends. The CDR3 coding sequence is TGTGCCAGCAGCTCGGGGCCCCCCTACGAGCAGTACTTC. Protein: CASSSGPPYEQYF.

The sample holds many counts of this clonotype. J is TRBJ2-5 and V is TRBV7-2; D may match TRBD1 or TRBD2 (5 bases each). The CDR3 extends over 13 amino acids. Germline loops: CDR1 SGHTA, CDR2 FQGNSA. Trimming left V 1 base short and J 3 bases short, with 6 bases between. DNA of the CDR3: TGTGCCAGCAGCTTAGTGGGGGAAGAGACCCAGTACTTC. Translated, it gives CASSLVGEETQYF.

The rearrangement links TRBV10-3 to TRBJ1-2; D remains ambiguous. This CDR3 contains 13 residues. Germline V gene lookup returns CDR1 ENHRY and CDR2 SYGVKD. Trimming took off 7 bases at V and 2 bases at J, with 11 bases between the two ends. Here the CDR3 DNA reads TGTGCCATCAAGGCAGCCCTAAACTATGGCTACACCTTC. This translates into CAIKAALNYGYTF.

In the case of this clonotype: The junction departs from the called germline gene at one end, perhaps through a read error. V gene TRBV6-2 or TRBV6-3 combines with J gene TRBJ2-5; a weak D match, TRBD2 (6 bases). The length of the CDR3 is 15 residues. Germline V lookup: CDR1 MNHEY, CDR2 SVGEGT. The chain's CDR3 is CASSISGGYQGTQYF. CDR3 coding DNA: TGTGCCAGTAGTATATCCGGGGGTTACCAAGGGACCCAGTACTTC.

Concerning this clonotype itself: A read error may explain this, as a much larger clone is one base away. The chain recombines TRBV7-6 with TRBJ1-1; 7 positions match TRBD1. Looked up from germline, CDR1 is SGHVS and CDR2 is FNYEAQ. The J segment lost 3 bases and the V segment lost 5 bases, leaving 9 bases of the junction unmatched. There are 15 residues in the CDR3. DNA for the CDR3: TGTGCCAGCAGCCCCACCCCAGGGGGGTACACTGAAGCTTTCTTT. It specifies CASSPTPGGYTEAFF.

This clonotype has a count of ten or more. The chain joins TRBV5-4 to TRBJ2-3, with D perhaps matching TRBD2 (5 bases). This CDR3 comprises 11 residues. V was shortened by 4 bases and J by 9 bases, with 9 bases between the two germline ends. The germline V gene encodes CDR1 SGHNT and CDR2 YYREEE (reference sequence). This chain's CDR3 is CASSHEGTQYF. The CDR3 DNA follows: TGTGCCAGCAGCCACGAGGGAACGCAGTATTTT.

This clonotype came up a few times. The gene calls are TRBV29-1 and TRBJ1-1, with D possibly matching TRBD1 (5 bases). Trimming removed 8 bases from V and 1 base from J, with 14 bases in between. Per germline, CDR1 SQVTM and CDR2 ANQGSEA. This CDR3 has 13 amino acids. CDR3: CSSTVPENTEAFF. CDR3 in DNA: TGCAGCTCGACAGTTCCGGAGAACACTGAAGCTTTCTTT.

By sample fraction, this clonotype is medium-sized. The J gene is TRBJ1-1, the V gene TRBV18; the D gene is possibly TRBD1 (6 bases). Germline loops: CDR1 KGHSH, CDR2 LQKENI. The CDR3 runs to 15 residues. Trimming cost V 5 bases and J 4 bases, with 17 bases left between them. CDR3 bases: TGTGCCAGCTCAATCATTCAGGGGATAGGCACTGAAGCTTTCTTT. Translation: CASSIIQGIGTEAFF.

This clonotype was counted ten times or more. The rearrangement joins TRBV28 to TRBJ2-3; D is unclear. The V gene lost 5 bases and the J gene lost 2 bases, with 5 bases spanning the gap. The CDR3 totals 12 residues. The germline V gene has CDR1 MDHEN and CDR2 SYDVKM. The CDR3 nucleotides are TGTGCCAGCAGTATGCCCACAGATACGCAGTATTTT. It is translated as CASSMPTDTQYF.

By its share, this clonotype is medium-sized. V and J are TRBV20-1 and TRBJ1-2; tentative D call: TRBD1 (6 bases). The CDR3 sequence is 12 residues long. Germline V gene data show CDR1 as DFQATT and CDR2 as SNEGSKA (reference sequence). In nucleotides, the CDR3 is TGCAGCGCCCGACAGGATACCTATGGCTACACCTTC. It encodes CSARQDTYGYTF.

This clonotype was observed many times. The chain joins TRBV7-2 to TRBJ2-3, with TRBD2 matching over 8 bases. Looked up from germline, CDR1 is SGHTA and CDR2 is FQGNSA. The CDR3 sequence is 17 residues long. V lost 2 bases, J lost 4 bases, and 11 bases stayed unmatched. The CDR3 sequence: CASSLFSGGPGADTQYF. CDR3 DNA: TGTGCCAGCAGCTTATTCTCGGGGGGGCCAGGCGCAGATACGCAGTATTTT.

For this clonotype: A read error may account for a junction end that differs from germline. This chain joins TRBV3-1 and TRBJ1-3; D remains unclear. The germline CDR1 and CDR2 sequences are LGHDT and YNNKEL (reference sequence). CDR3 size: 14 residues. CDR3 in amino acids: CASSLPYSGNTVYF. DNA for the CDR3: TGTGCCAGCAGCCTCCCCTACTCTGGAAACACCGTATATTTT.

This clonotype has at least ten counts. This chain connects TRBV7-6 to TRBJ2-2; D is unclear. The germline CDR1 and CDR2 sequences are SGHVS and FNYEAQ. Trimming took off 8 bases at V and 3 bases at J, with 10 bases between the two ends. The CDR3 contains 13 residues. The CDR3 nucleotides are TGTGCCAGCCGAATACAAGACACCGGGGAGCTGTTTTTT. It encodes CASRIQDTGELFF.

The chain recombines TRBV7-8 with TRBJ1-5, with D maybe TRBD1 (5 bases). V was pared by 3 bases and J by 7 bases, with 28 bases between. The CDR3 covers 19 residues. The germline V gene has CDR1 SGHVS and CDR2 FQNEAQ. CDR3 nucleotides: TGTGCCAGCAGCTTTGGCGTCTCCGGTTTTTTAAGGAGGGGCCAGCCCCAGCATTTT. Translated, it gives CASSFGVSGFLRRGQPQHF.

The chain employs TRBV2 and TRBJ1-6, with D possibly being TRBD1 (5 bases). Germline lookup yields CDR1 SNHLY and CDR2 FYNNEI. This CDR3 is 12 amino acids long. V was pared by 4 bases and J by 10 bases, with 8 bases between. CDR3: CASSAQGSPLHF. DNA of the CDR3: TGTGCCAGCAGTGCCCAGGGATCACCCCTCCACTTT.

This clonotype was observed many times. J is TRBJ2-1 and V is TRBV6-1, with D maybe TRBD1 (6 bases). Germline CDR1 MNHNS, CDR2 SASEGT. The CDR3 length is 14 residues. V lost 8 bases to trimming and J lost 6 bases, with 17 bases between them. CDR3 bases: TGTGCCAGCTCCTTTGGACAGTACCCCAATGAGCAGTTCTTC. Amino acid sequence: CASSFGQYPNEQFF.

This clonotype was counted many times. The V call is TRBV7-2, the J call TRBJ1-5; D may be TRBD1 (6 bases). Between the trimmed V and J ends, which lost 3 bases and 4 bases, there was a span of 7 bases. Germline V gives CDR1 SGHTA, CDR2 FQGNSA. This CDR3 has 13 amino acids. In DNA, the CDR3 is TGTGCCAGCAGCTTTGACAGGAATCAGCCCCAGCATTTT. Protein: CASSFDRNQPQHF.

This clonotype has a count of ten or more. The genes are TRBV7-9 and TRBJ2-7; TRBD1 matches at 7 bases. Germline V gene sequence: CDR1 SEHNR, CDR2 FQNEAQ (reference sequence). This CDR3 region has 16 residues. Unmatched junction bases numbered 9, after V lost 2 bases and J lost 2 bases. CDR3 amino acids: CASSLSGQILTYEQYF. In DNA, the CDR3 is TGTGCCAGCAGCTTATCGGGACAGATACTAACCTACGAGCAGTACTTC.